This entry features one T cell receptor (beta chain) sequence. Its antigen is still unknown. This specimen comes from a study of CD8 T cells in Susac syndrome. Study-wide results and caveats: CD4+ T cell repertoires in Susac syndrome lacked clonal expansion.

With random hexamers, 0.5 to 1 ug RNA was reverse transcribed. Amplification of TCR beta CDR3 used immunoSEQ multiplex PCR across 54 Vbeta and 13 Jbeta. TCRdb re-analysed the immunoSEQ multiplex PCR reads in MiXCR, keeping a single row per CDR3 protein. The repertoire consists of 120,000 to 150,000 distinct CDR3 sequences, with nearly 97% occurring once and the leading ten covering about 0.08%. CD8+ and CD4+ blood T cells underwent TCR beta sequencing. Germline CDR1 KGHSH, CDR2 LQKENI. Deletions cut 3 bases from V and 8 bases from J, with 20 bases between. CDR3 size: 16 residues. The V gene is TRBV18, the J gene TRBJ2-1, with D possibly being TRBD1 (6 bases). The origin of this receptor is a human donor with Susac syndrome. What was sequenced was CD4+ T cells from PBMCs. CDR3 DNA: TGTGCCAGCTCACCCATAGTTCGGACAGCGAAGGATGAGCAGTTCTTC. This translates into CASSPIVRTAKDEQFF.